The T cell receptor beta chain under discussion was sequenced for a study of blood T cell repertoires in COVID-19. On the study more broadly: PBMCs, B-cell-depleted T cells, or T cells provided the cDNA or gDNA that made up the material.

Assay used: immunoSEQ multiplex PCR; TCRdb lists only in-frame clones, some missing. The sample has around 200,000 clones; just under 90% are singletons. The CDR3 is 13 amino acids. V shed 0 bases and J shed 6 bases, with 8 bases lying between them. Germline CDR1 SGHTA, CDR2 FQGTGA. The J gene is TRBJ1-2, the V gene TRBV7-3; D is unclear. The TCR was taken from a man between 60 and 75 years old who had recovered from COVID-19. The sequenced sample was peripheral blood. As DNA, the CDR3 is TGTGCCAGCAGCTTAACCGGGGAGGATGGCTACACCTTC. Its translation: CASSLTGEDGYTF.